This T cell receptor (beta chain) stems from a study of molecular identifiers for immune sequencing clone quantification. This CDR3 contains 12 residues. The germline V gene has CDR1 SGHKS and CDR2 YYEKEE (reference sequence). Between the trimmed V and J ends, which lost 3 bases and 6 bases, there was a span of 9 bases. The naive CD8 libraries originated from between roughly 19,000 and 1,100,000 sorted cells and drew on 10%, 30% or 50% RNA. This clonotype was seen at least ten times. No antigen is known for it. Regarding the study as a whole: The study found clones above 20 RNA copies held over 97% of effector molecules and under 1% in naive cells.

Library preparation followed earlier protocols using designated TCR primers. Using its own MiXCR run on the PCR reads, TCRdb lists one record per CDR3 protein. There are about 640,000 distinct CDR3 sequences in the sample; 20% occur only once, and 0.85% lies in the top ten. This receptor was taken from a human donor in good health. Some libraries in this study had Jurkat cell RNA spiked in. What was sequenced was naive CD8+ T cells from blood, with Jurkat cell RNA spiked in. The subset was: FACS-sorted CD8+CD4-CCR7+CD45RA+ naive T cells. The J gene is TRBJ1-1, the V gene TRBV5-5; D is unresolved. The chain's CDR3 is CASSSGLAEAFF. The CDR3 region has the DNA TGTGCCAGCAGCTCTGGGTTGGCTGAAGCTTTCTTT.